Following are 15 T cell receptor beta chains from one sample sequenced in a study of cytomegalovirus exposure and HLA in healthy donors. The primer mix had 60 Vbeta and 13 Jbeta primers. Assay: immunoSEQ multiplex PCR; the TCRdb copy retains only in-frame clones and omits some. The sample gives about 160,000 clones, approximately 90% of which show up once; about 0.85% is in the top ten. The sequencing sample was made of PBMCs. The origin of the receptors is a woman in her 30s in good health and CMV-seronegative.

The V call is TRBV27, the J call TRBJ2-5, with D maybe TRBD2 (6 bases). The germline V gene encodes CDR1 MNHEY and CDR2 SMNVEV (reference sequence). Trimming pared 3 bases from V and 4 bases from J, leaving 12 bases between. CDR3 length: 14 residues. In nucleotides, the CDR3 is TGTGCCAGCAGTTTGAGCCTAGCGCTAGAGACCCAGTACTTC. It translates to CASSLSLALETQYF.

The gene calls are TRBV5-1 and TRBJ2-3; possibly TRBD2 for D (6 bases). The V end was cut by 3 bases, the J end by 4 bases, with 18 bases between. The CDR3 runs 16 residues. Germline CDR1 SGHRS, CDR2 YFSETQ. DNA for the CDR3: TGCGCCAGCAGCTGGGGGTCCGGGAGTGGGGCAGATACGCAGTATTTT. Protein: CASSWGSGSGADTQYF.

The CDR3 DNA reads as TGTGCCAGCAGTAAGCCGGGACAGGCCACCTACGAGCAGTACTTC. This translates into CASSKPGQATYEQYF. The J gene is TRBJ2-7, the V gene TRBV27, with 8 bases fitting TRBD1. Losses at the gene ends were 5 bases for V and 2 bases for J; bases not matched to a gene: 8. In germline, CDR1 is MNHEY, CDR2 SMNVEV (reference sequence). This CDR3 comprises 15 residues.

J is TRBJ1-1 and V is TRBV4-2; D perhaps matches TRBD1 (5 bases). Germline CDR1 is LGHNA and CDR2 is YNFKEQ. The CDR3 is 14 residues long. The germline V and J ends were trimmed by 4 bases and 6 bases, with 15 bases remaining between them. CDR3 amino acids: CASSPPNRSPEAFF. CDR3 DNA: TGTGCCAGCAGCCCCCCCAACAGGTCCCCTGAAGCTTTCTTT.

This clone has more than one count but fewer than ten. At one of its ends the junction is not consistent with the germline gene, which may arise from a read error. This chain connects TRBV5-1 to TRBJ2-7; 9 positions match TRBD1. The CDR3 covers 17 residues. Germline lookup yields CDR1 SGHRS and CDR2 YFSETQ. This CDR3 reads CASSLALGTGNSHEQYF. The DNA of the CDR3 is TGCGCCAGCAGCTTGGCCCTCGGGACAGGGAACTCCCACGAGCAGTACTTC. Variable domain in full (rest from reference TRBV5-1 and TRBJ2-7): KAGVTQTPRYLIKTRGQQVTLSCSPISGHRSVSWYQQTPGQGLQFLFEYFSETQRNKGNFPGRFSGRQFSNSRSEMNVSTLELGDSALYLCASSLALGTGNSHEQYFGPGTRLTVT.

The J gene is TRBJ2-5, the V gene TRBV18; TRBD2 is a possible D gene (5 bases). The CDR3 length is 14 residues. Between the trimmed V and J ends, which lost 2 bases and 5 bases, there was a span of 12 bases. The germline V gene encodes CDR1 KGHSH and CDR2 LQKENI. This CDR3 is CASSPGKGGETQYF. In nucleotides, the CDR3 is TGTGCCAGCTCACCAGGGAAGGGCGGGGAGACCCAGTACTTC.

The J gene is TRBJ2-3, the V gene TRBV7-7, with 9 nucleotides matching TRBD1. V was pared by 6 bases and J by 2 bases, with 3 bases of the junction left unmatched. The CDR3 extends over 14 amino acids. Germline assignment: CDR1 SSHAT and CDR2 FNYEAQ (reference sequence). DNA for the CDR3: TGTGCCAGCAGTGGGACAGGGACCACAGATACGCAGTATTTT. Amino acids: CASSGTGTTDTQYF.

As for this clone: The sample has other DNA sequences that encode this CDR3 too. In DNA, the CDR3 is TGCGCCAGCAGCTTATTGACGGGGGTCAACACTGAAGCTTTCTTT. This translates into CASSLLTGVNTEAFF. The chain carries TRBV5-1 and TRBJ1-1; maybe TRBD1 (5 bases). This CDR3 comprises 15 residues. V was pared by 2 bases and J by 2 bases, with 13 bases between. Germline V gene data show CDR1 as SGHRS and CDR2 as YFSETQ. The whole variable domain, remainder taken from reference TRBV5-1 and TRBJ1-1, is KAGVTQTPRYLIKTRGQQVTLSCSPISGHRSVSWYQQTPGQGLQFLFEYFSETQRNKGNFPGRFSGRQFSNSRSEMNVSTLELGDSALYLCASSLLTGVNTEAFFGQGTRLTVV.

The chain recombines TRBV7-8 with TRBJ2-3, with 11 bases that match TRBD2. CDR3 size: 15 residues. With 4 bases clipped from V and 2 bases from J, the junction kept 2 bases outside the gene matches. Germline CDR1 and CDR2: SGHVS and FQNEAQ. CDR3 sequence (DNA): TGTGCCAGCAGCTCACTAGCGGGGGACACAGATACGCAGTATTTT. This translates into CASSSLAGDTDTQYF. The full variable domain, its missing parts supplied by reference TRBV7-8 and TRBJ2-3, is GAGVSQSPRYKVAKRGQDVALRCDPISGHVSLFWYQQALGQGPEFLTYFQNEAQLDKSGLPSDRFFAERPEGSVSTLKIQRTQQEDSAVYLCASSSLAGDTDTQYFGPGTRLTVL.

The CDR3 bases are TGTGCCAGCAGCGTTGACAGGAACAGCGGAGAAGAGACCCAGTACTTC. Encoded protein: CASSVDRNSGEETQYF. The chain carries TRBV9 and TRBJ2-5; D possibly corresponds to TRBD1 (6 bases). Germline V gene sequence: CDR1 SGDLS, CDR2 YYNGEE. Trimming left V 2 bases short and J 3 bases short, with 17 bases between. The CDR3 loop spans 16 amino acids.

This chain uses TRBV19 with TRBJ2-2; 7 bases map to TRBD2. The ends lost 5 bases at V and 5 bases at J; junction bases unmatched: 5. CDR1 is LNHDA and CDR2 is SQIVND in the germline V gene (reference sequence). CDR3 length equals 14 residues. This CDR3 reads CASSAQGGTGELFF. CDR3 nucleotides: TGTGCCAGTAGTGCTCAGGGAGGGACCGGGGAGCTGTTTTTT.

The chain joins TRBV6-1 to TRBJ2-7; 9 bases align to TRBD1. Trimming removed 6 bases from V and 2 bases from J; junction bases left unmatched: 2. CDR1 MNHNS and CDR2 SASEGT come from the germline V gene. The CDR3 is 13 residues long. CDR3 bases: TGTGCCAGCAGACGACAGGGGGCCTACGAGCAGTACTTC. Protein product: CASRRQGAYEQYF.

The gene calls are TRBV5-1 and TRBJ2-7; D is uncertain. V was shortened by 4 bases and J by 2 bases, with 19 bases between the two germline ends. CDR1 and CDR2 from the germline V gene are SGHRS and YFSETQ. The CDR3 covers 16 residues. The chain's CDR3 is CASSPQTPPVTYEQYF. In DNA, the CDR3 is TGCGCCAGCAGCCCGCAGACACCCCCCGTTACCTACGAGCAGTACTTC.

This chain links TRBV27 with TRBJ1-5, with a tentative D call TRBD1 (6 bases). V was cut by 4 bases and J by 0 bases, with 16 bases left in between. The CDR3 contains 17 residues. Germline V gene lookup returns CDR1 MNHEY and CDR2 SMNVEV (reference sequence). The CDR3 region has the DNA TGTGCCAGCAGTTCCACTACAGGGTCGACTAGCAATCAGCCCCAGCATTTT. Translated, it gives CASSSTTGSTSNQPQHF.

J is TRBJ2-2 and V is TRBV9, with D maybe TRBD2 (6 bases). Germline V gene sequence: CDR1 SGDLS, CDR2 YYNGEE. The V end was cut by 5 bases, the J end by 2 bases, with 13 bases between. The CDR3 spans 15 residues. The CDR3 DNA follows: TGTGCCAGCAGGGCCGGGACTCCCAACACCGGGGAGCTGTTTTTT. The encoded protein is CASRAGTPNTGELFF.